One and the same sample provided the 32 T cell receptor beta chains below, sequenced in a study of cytotoxic CD8 clonotypes in ibrutinib-treated CLL. Libraries were prepared by immunoSEQ multiplex PCR; TCRdb keeps only in-frame clonotypes and omits some of them. Of about 160,000 clones in the sample, approximately 77% were seen once. The specimen comprised PBMCs, sampled after 12 months of ibrutinib treatment. The receptors stem from a human donor with chronic lymphocytic leukemia.

This chain joins TRBV27 and TRBJ2-7; D is perhaps TRBD1 (6 bases). Germline V gene data show CDR1 as MNHEY and CDR2 as SMNVEV (reference sequence). The CDR3 has 16 amino acids. V was trimmed by 6 bases and J by 0 bases, leaving 18 bases between them. The CDR3 loop reads CASRGTGSPSSYEQYF. The DNA for the CDR3 is TGTGCCAGCAGGGGAACAGGGTCCCCTAGCTCCTACGAGCAGTACTTC.

This chain's CDR3 is CASSQVELTDTQYF. CDR3 sequence (DNA): TGTGCCAGCAGCCAAGTGGAGCTCACAGATACGCAGTATTTT. V and J are TRBV14 and TRBJ2-3; no clear D gene. Trimming shortened V by 1 base and J by 2 bases, and 7 bases separated the two germline ends. The CDR3 has 14 residues. CDR1 is SGHDN, CDR2 FVKESK, per germline.

Only a few counts were recorded for this clone. The chain has TRBV6-5 and TRBJ1-1; a possible D gene is TRBD1 (6 bases). V lost 6 bases and J lost 1, with 12 bases in between. This CDR3 has 14 amino acids. The germline V gene encodes CDR1 MNHEY and CDR2 SVGAGI. CDR3 sequence reads: CASSQGLWNTEAFF. The CDR3 DNA reads as TGTGCCAGCAGCCAGGGGCTTTGGAACACTGAAGCTTTCTTT.

V is TRBV7-3 and J is TRBJ2-3; 8 nucleotides agree with TRBD2. The ends lost 5 bases at V and 6 bases at J; junction bases unmatched: 13. The germline V gene has CDR1 SGHTA and CDR2 FQGTGA. The CDR3 loop spans 16 amino acids. This CDR3 reads CASSPLGSGGVDTQYF. DNA of the CDR3: TGTGCCAGCAGCCCTCTGGGGAGCGGGGGCGTCGATACGCAGTATTTT.

The chain is built from TRBV4-2 and TRBJ1-4; D is possibly TRBD1 (5 bases). Germline values: CDR1 LGHNA, CDR2 YNFKEQ. V was pared by 3 bases and J by 3 bases, with 5 bases between. The CDR3 runs to 13 residues. The CDR3, as DNA: TGTGCCAGCAGCCAGGGGGCTAATGAAAAACTGTTTTTT. Protein sequence: CASSQGANEKLFF.

The chain has TRBV6-6 and TRBJ1-1; TRBD1 aligns across 7 bases. The CDR3 has 15 amino acids. Germline V gives CDR1 MNHNY, CDR2 SVGAGI (reference sequence). Trimming cost V 4 bases and J 4 bases; bases outside gene matches: 9. The CDR3 bases are TGTGCCAGCAGTTTCCGGGACAGAAAAGGCACTGAAGCTTTCTTT. Its protein product is CASSFRDRKGTEAFF.

This clone came up a few times. The rearrangement uses TRBV6-4 and TRBJ2-2; D is uncertain. The CDR3 is 14 amino acids. V dropped 3 bases and J dropped 1 base, with 6 bases sitting between them. CDR1 is MRHNA and CDR2 is SNTAGT in the germline V gene. DNA of the CDR3: TGTGCCAGCAGTGAACAGCTGAACACCGGGGAGCTGTTTTTT. Its translation is CASSEQLNTGELFF.

The chain is built from TRBV7-3 and TRBJ2-5, with D possibly matching TRBD2 (5 bases). The ends were cut back, 6 bases at V and 5 bases at J, with 16 bases in the middle. Looked up from germline, CDR1 is SGHTA and CDR2 is FQGTGA. CDR3 length: 14 residues. The CDR3 sequence is CASSRGGEGETQYF. DNA for the CDR3: TGTGCCAGCAGTCGGGGTGGGGAAGGGGAGACCCAGTACTTC.

As DNA, the CDR3 is TGTGCCAGCAGCTTTAGAGGGGGGCTAAATCCGGATACGCAGTATTTT. Translating it yields CASSFRGGLNPDTQYF. The chain links TRBV7-9 to TRBJ2-3, with D perhaps assigned TRBD1 or TRBD2 (6 bases each). The germline V gene has CDR1 SEHNR and CDR2 FQNEAQ (reference sequence). V was pared by 3 bases and J by 6 bases, with 19 bases between. This CDR3 is 16 amino acids long.

The CDR3: CASSLDRANGYTF. DNA of the CDR3: TGTGCCAGCAGCTTGGACCGGGCCAATGGCTACACCTTC. The rearrangement links TRBV5-6 to TRBJ1-2; no clear D. V gave up 0 bases and J gave up 6 bases, with 9 bases separating them. This CDR3 comprises 13 residues. Germline CDR1 reads SGHDT; CDR2 reads YYEEEE. Full variable domain (remainder filled in from reference TRBV5-6 and TRBJ1-2): DAGVTQSPTHLIKTRGQQVTLRCSPKSGHDTVSWYQQALGQGPQFIFQYYEEEERQRGNFPDRFSGHQFPNYSSELNVNALLLGDSALYLCASSLDRANGYTFGSGTRLTVV.

V usage is TRBV7-2 and J usage is TRBJ1-2; no clear D gene. Germline V lookup: CDR1 SGHTA, CDR2 FQGNSA. V lost 8 bases to trimming and J lost 6 bases, with 22 bases between them. The CDR3 is 15 amino acids. The CDR3 DNA is TGTGCCAGCGTCTACGTCCAAACCCAGAATAATGGCTACACCTTC. Translation: CASVYVQTQNNGYTF.

The chain couples TRBV7-2 to TRBJ2-7; 7 bases align to TRBD1. Germline V lookup: CDR1 SGHTA, CDR2 FQGNSA. J lost 12 bases, V lost 1 base, and 9 bases had no gene match. This CDR3 region has 13 residues. DNA for the CDR3: TGTGCCAGCAGCTTAGTCTCCCTACAGGGGCGGTACTTC. Protein: CASSLVSLQGRYF.

This chain uses TRBV19 with TRBJ1-2, with no clear D. The V end was cut by 5 bases, the J end by 2 bases, with 9 bases between. This CDR3 has 13 amino acids. Germline V CDR1 and CDR2: LNHDA, SQIVND (reference sequence). The CDR3 reads CASSLTENYGYTF. DNA of the CDR3: TGTGCCAGTAGTCTTACCGAGAACTATGGCTACACCTTC.

This clone turned up a few times. The V gene is TRBV12-5, the J gene TRBJ2-7; 9 nucleotides match TRBD1. The germline CDR1 and CDR2 sequences are LGHNT and FRNRAP. This CDR3 region has 14 residues. Trimming at V came to 7 bases and at J to 1 base, leaving 5 bases not matched to a gene. The DNA of the CDR3 is TGTGCTAGTGCCATGGGGACAGGGTCCTACGAGCAGTACTTC. This translates into CASAMGTGSYEQYF.

This clone was picked up one time. The rearrangement links TRBV7-2 to TRBJ1-5, with D perhaps matching TRBD1 (5 bases). This CDR3 spans 15 amino acids. Per germline, CDR1 SGHTA and CDR2 FQGNSA. V dropped 1 base and J dropped 6 bases, with 13 bases sitting between them. CDR3 sequence: CASSLVAGRVQPQHF. The CDR3 DNA sequence: TGTGCCAGCAGCTTAGTCGCAGGGCGGGTTCAGCCCCAGCATTTT.

In its sample, this clone was seen a few times. The chain recombines TRBV10-3 with TRBJ1-6; D is undetermined. The CDR3 contains 16 residues. Trimming took off 0 bases at V and 6 bases at J, with 12 bases between the two ends. CDR1 is ENHRY and CDR2 is SYGVKD in the germline V gene. The CDR3 region has the DNA TGTGCCATCAGTGAGTCGAGAAGGGAGGGTAATTCACCCCTCCACTTT. It yields the protein CAISESRREGNSPLHF.

This clone was observed once. This chain connects TRBV7-9 to TRBJ2-7; D gene unclear. CDR1 and CDR2 from the germline V gene are SEHNR and FQNEAQ (reference sequence). This CDR3 comprises 15 residues. V was cut by 3 bases and J by 6 bases, with 18 bases left in between. The CDR3 DNA reads TGTGCCAGCAGCTTGGTAGGTAGCCTGATCTCCGAGCAGTACTTC. This codes for CASSLVGSLISEQYF.

The chain links TRBV7-9 to TRBJ2-1; perhaps TRBD1 as D (5 bases). Germline assignment: CDR1 SEHNR and CDR2 FQNEAQ (reference sequence). Trimming cost V 5 bases and J 10 bases, with 24 bases left between them. This CDR3 has 16 residues. The CDR3 here is CASSPPIGVLVPEQFF. In DNA form, the CDR3 reads TGTGCCAGCAGCCCACCCATAGGGGTCCTCGTCCCAGAGCAGTTCTTC. Filled out from reference TRBV7-9 and TRBJ2-1, the complete variable domain reads DTGVSQNPRHKITKRGQNVTFRCDPISEHNRLYWYRQTLGQGPEFLTYFQNEAQLEKSRLLSDRFSAERPKGSFSTLEIQRTEQGDSAMYLCASSPPIGVLVPEQFFGPGTRLTVL.

V usage is TRBV29-1 and J usage is TRBJ1-6, with D unresolved. Germline loops: CDR1 SQVTM, CDR2 ANQGSEA. The CDR3 totals 13 residues. The V end lost 4 bases, the J end lost 7 bases, and 11 bases lay between the germline ends. CDR3: CSVAKGINSPLHF. CDR3 coding DNA: TGCAGCGTTGCAAAAGGAATCAATTCACCCCTCCACTTT.

The chain combines TRBV7-7 with TRBJ2-3; D may be TRBD2 (7 bases). Germline CDR1 and CDR2: SSHAT and FNYEAQ (reference sequence). V was pared by 5 bases and J by 3 bases, with 12 bases between. The CDR3 length is 14 residues. The CDR3 region is CASSRGARTDTQYF. In DNA form, the CDR3 reads TGTGCCAGCAGCCGGGGGGCGCGGACAGATACGCAGTATTTT.

The chain is built from TRBV5-1 and TRBJ2-6, with D hard to call. The germline V gene has CDR1 SGHRS and CDR2 YFSETQ. V was pared by 3 bases and J by 1 base, with 11 bases between. CDR3 length: 16 amino acids. The CDR3 nucleotides are TGCGCCAGCAGCTCACAGTTCCCTTCTGGGGCCAACGTCCTGACTTTC. Amino acids: CASSSQFPSGANVLTF.

This clone showed up many times. This chain joins TRBV5-1 and TRBJ1-1; unclear D gene. This CDR3 has 18 amino acids. V was pared by 3 bases and J by 2 bases, with 23 bases between. Per germline, CDR1 SGHRS and CDR2 YFSETQ. The CDR3 loop is CASSYTRVGDLGNTEAFF. CDR3 DNA sequence: TGCGCCAGCAGCTACACCAGAGTCGGGGATCTCGGAAACACTGAAGCTTTCTTT. Filled out from reference TRBV5-1 and TRBJ1-1, the complete variable domain reads KAGVTQTPRYLIKTRGQQVTLSCSPISGHRSVSWYQQTPGQGLQFLFEYFSETQRNKGNFPGRFSGRQFSNSRSEMNVSTLELGDSALYLCASSYTRVGDLGNTEAFFGQGTRLTVV.

This clone occurred a few times. The genes are TRBV5-5 and TRBJ2-7; 8 bases are a match to TRBD2. CDR3 length equals 15 residues. V dropped 5 bases and J dropped 4; count of bases not matched to a gene: 11. CDR1 and CDR2 from the germline V gene are SGHKS and YYEKEE (reference sequence). The CDR3 DNA follows: TGTGCCAGCAGAGTCCGAGCGGGGGCCGATTACGAGCAGTACTTC. Amino acid sequence: CASRVRAGADYEQYF. Together with reference TRBV5-5 and TRBJ2-7, the CDR3 gives the full variable domain: DAGVTQSPTHLIKTRGQQVTLRCSPISGHKSVSWYQQVLGQGPQFIFQYYEKEERGRGNFPDRFSARQFPNYSSELNVNALLLGDSALYLCASRVRAGADYEQYFGPGTRLTVT.

The rearrangement links TRBV28 to TRBJ1-1; unclear D gene. The CDR3 extends over 14 amino acids. V lost 10 bases and J lost 6, with 21 bases in between. Germline values: CDR1 MDHEN, CDR2 SYDVKM. CDR3 sequence reads: CATGGRAAMSEAFF. The CDR3 coding sequence is TGTGCCACCGGAGGTCGGGCGGCTATGTCTGAAGCTTTCTTT.

The chain is built from TRBV6-5 and TRBJ2-3; D may be TRBD2 (6 bases). Germline V gene lookup returns CDR1 MNHEY and CDR2 SVGAGI. V lost 0 bases, J lost 2 bases, and 12 bases lay in between. The length of the CDR3 is 16 residues. The CDR3 reads CASSYSSGGNTDTQYF. CDR3 nucleotides: TGTGCCAGCAGTTACTCTAGCGGAGGCAACACAGATACGCAGTATTTT.

The chain combines TRBV7-2 with TRBJ2-7; 7 bases are a match to TRBD1. The CDR3 is made up of 14 amino acids. Germline assignment: CDR1 SGHTA and CDR2 FQGNSA. Trimming cost V 7 bases and J 7 bases; bases outside gene matches: 13. CDR3 sequence: CASTDGQESREQYF. CDR3 nucleotide sequence: TGTGCCAGCACCGATGGACAGGAGAGTAGGGAGCAGTACTTC.

Comments on this clone: Other DNA sequences in this specimen translate into the identical CDR3. The V and J genes are TRBV6-4 and TRBJ1-2; D uncertain. Germline values: CDR1 MRHNA, CDR2 SNTAGT. Deletions cut 0 bases from V and 2 bases from J, with 1 base between. The CDR3 is 12 amino acids. The CDR3 DNA reads TGTGCCAGCAGTGACTCGAACTATGGCTACACCTTC. Its translation: CASSDSNYGYTF.

The J gene is TRBJ2-5, the V gene TRBV7-8; a weak D match, TRBD2 (7 bases). The V end lost 1 base, the J end lost 5 bases, and 14 bases lay between the germline ends. The CDR3 length is 15 residues. The germline CDR1 and CDR2 sequences are SGHVS and FQNEAQ. The CDR3 DNA reads TGTGCCAGCAGCTTAGGAGGGGGGGCCAAGGAGACCCAGTACTTC. Amino acids: CASSLGGGAKETQYF.

The chain links TRBV28 to TRBJ1-6; unclear D gene. The germline V gene has CDR1 MDHEN and CDR2 SYDVKM. This CDR3 has 15 amino acids. With 6 bases removed from V and 7 bases from J, the gap between germline ends came to 16 bases. CDR3 nucleotide sequence: TGTGCCAGCAGCCTACCCGTGGGTCAAAATTCACCCCTCCACTTT. This codes for CASSLPVGQNSPLHF.

This sequence joins TRBV28 and TRBJ1-1; TRBD1 matches at 9 bases. CDR1 MDHEN and CDR2 SYDVKM come from the germline V gene. The CDR3 length is 15 residues. Trimming at V came to 3 bases and at J to 7 bases, leaving 9 bases not matched to a gene. The CDR3 DNA reads as TGTGCCAGCAGTTTGACACAGGGGGCCAGAGGTGAAGCTTTCTTT. Its translation is CASSLTQGARGEAFF.

The chain joins TRBV29-1 to TRBJ1-1, with TRBD1 as a possible D gene (5 bases). Trimming left V 5 bases short and J 1 base short, with 8 bases between. CDR3 size: 12 residues. Per germline, CDR1 SQVTM and CDR2 ANQGSEA. CDR3 coding DNA: TGCAGCGTTTCGACAGAGAACACTGAAGCTTTCTTT. Translation gives CSVSTENTEAFF.

This chain connects TRBV25-1 to TRBJ1-4; 7 bases line up with TRBD1. The V gene's germline CDR1 is MGHDK and CDR2 SYGVNS. The CDR3 runs to 16 residues. Trimming cost V 4 bases and J 7 bases; bases outside gene matches: 12. The CDR3, as DNA: TGTGCCAGCAGTGGACCAGGTTTAGGGGGCTCTGAAAAACTGTTTTTT. Amino acids: CASSGPGLGGSEKLFF.